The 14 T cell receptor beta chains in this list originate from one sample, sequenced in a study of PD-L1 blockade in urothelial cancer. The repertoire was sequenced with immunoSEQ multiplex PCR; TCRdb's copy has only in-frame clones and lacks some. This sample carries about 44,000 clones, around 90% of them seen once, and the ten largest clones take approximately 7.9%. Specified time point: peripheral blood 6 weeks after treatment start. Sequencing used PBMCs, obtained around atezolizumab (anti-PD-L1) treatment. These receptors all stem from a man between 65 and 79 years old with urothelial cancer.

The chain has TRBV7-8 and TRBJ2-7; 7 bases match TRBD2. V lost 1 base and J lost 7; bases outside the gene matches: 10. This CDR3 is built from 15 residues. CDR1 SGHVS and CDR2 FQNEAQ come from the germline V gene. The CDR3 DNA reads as TGTGCCAGCAGCTTAGACGGCGGGAGCGGAGGAGAGCAGTACTTC. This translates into CASSLDGGSGGEQYF. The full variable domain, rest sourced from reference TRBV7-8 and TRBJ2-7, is GAGVSQSPRYKVAKRGQDVALRCDPISGHVSLFWYQQALGQGPEFLTYFQNEAQLDKSGLPSDRFFAERPEGSVSTLKIQRTQQEDSAVYLCASSLDGGSGGEQYFGPGTRLTVT.

The CDR3 region is CASSINRGGTEAFF. The CDR3 nucleotides are TGCGCCAGCAGCATAAACAGGGGTGGGACTGAAGCTTTCTTT. This chain connects TRBV5-1 to TRBJ1-1; 7 nucleotides agree with TRBD1. Looked up from germline, CDR1 is SGHRS and CDR2 is YFSETQ. J lost 5 bases, V lost 4 bases, and 8 bases had no gene match. The CDR3 has 14 residues.

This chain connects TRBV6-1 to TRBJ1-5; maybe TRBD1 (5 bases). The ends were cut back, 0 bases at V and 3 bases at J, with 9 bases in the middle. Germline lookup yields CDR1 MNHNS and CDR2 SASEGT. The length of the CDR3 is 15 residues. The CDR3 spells CASSEAGRVNQPQHF. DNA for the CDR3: TGTGCCAGCAGTGAAGCAGGCAGGGTCAATCAGCCCCAGCATTTT.

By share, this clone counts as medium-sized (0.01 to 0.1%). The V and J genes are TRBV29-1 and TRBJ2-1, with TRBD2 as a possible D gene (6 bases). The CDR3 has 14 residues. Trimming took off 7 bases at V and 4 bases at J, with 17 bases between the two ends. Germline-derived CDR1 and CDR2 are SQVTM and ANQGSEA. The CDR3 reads CSEITGSSYNEQFF. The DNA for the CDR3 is TGCAGCGAGATTACCGGGAGTTCGTACAATGAGCAGTTCTTC.

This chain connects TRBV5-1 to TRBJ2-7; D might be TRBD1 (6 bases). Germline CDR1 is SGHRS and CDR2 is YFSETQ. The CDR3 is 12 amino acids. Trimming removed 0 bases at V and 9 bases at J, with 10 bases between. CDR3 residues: CASSLGQGMQYF. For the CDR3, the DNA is TGCGCCAGCAGCTTGGGGCAGGGGATGCAGTACTTC.

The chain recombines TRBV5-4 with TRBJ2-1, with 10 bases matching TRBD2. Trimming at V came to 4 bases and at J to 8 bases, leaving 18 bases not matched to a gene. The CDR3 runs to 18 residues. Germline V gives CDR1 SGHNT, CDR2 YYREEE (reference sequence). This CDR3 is CASSPGTSVLGLRDEQFF. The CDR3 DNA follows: TGTGCCAGCAGCCCCGGGACTAGCGTCCTTGGGCTGAGGGATGAGCAGTTCTTC.

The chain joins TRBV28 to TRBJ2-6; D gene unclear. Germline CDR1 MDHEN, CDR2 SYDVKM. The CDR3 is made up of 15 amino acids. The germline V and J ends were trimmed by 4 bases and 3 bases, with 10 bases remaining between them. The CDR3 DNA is TGTGCCAGCAGTTCCGGGTTAGGTGGGGCCAACGTCCTGACTTTC. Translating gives CASSSGLGGANVLTF.

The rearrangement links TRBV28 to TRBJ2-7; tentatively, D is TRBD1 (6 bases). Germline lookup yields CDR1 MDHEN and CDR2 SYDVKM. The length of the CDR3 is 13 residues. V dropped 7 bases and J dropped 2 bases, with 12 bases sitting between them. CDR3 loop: CASTQGRTYEQYF. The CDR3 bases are TGTGCCAGCACACAGGGCCGAACCTACGAGCAGTACTTC. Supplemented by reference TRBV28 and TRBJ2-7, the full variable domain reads DVKVTQSSRYLVKRTGEKVFLECVQDMDHENMFWYRQDPGLGLRLIYFSYDVKMKEKGDIPEGYSVSREKKERFSLILESASTNQTSMYLCASTQGRTYEQYFGPGTRLTVT.

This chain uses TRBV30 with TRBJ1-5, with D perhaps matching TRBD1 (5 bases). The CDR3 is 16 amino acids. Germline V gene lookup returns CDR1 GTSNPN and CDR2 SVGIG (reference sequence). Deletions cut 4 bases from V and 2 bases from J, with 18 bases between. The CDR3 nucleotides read TGTGCCTGGACCCTCACAGGACGAGGTGGCAATCAGCCCCAGCATTTT. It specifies CAWTLTGRGGNQPQHF.

DNA of the CDR3: TGTGCCAGCAGCTTAGGCAGGCCCTTTTACAATGAGCAGTTCTTC. This sequence encodes CASSLGRPFYNEQFF. The V call is TRBV11-2, the J call TRBJ2-1; D unclear. The CDR3 extends over 15 amino acids. Between the trimmed V and J ends, which lost 1 base and 4 bases, there was a span of 11 bases. Germline V lookup: CDR1 SGHAT, CDR2 FQNNGV.

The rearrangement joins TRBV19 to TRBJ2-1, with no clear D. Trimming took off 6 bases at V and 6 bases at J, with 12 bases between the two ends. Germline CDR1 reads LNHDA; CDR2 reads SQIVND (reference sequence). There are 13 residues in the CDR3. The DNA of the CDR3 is TGTGCCAGTAGCCGTACAGAAACCAATGAGCAGTTCTTC. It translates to CASSRTETNEQFF.

The CDR3 sequence: CASSFLTDTQYF. As DNA, the CDR3 is TGCGCCAGCAGCTTCCTCACAGATACGCAGTATTTT. V is TRBV5-1 and J is TRBJ2-3; D not resolved. From germline, CDR1 is SGHRS and CDR2 YFSETQ. V shed 2 bases and J shed 2 bases, with 3 bases lying between them. This CDR3 has 12 amino acids.

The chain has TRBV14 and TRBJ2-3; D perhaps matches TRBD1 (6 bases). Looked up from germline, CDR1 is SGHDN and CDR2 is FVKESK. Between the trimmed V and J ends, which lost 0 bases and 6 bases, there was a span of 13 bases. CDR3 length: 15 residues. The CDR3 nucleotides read TGTGCCAGCAGCCAAGATCAGGCGAGGGGGGATACGCAGTATTTT. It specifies CASSQDQARGDTQYF.

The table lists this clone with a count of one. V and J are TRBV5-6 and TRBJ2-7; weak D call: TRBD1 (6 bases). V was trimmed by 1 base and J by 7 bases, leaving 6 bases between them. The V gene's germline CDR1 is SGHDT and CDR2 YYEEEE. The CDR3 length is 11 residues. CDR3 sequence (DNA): TGTGCCAGCAGCTTGAGGGGGGAGCAGTACTTC. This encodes CASSLRGEQYF.